This T cell receptor (beta chain) comes out of a study of shared clonotypes between healthy human individuals. Notes on the study in general: Naive subsets tended to show greater estimated richness than memory subsets. For naive CD4 cells, around 5.1% of clonotypes were shared across a handful of donors.

The naive CD8 subset, CD45RO-negative cells positively selected for CCR7, excluded terminally differentiated effector memory CD45RA+ cells. On this clone: Its antigen is as yet unknown.

Sequencing used immunoSEQ multiplex PCR; TCRdb keeps in-frame clones, though not all of them. The table shows about 680,000 clones, with 92% occurring only once. The CDR3 loop spans 16 amino acids. Trimming at V came to 5 bases and at J to 0 bases, leaving 9 bases not matched to a gene. The germline V gene encodes CDR1 LNHDA and CDR2 SQIVND (reference sequence). The chain couples TRBV19 to TRBJ2-7; 8 bases are shared with TRBD1. The receptor's source is a man younger than 40 in good health. The sequenced material came from naive CD8+ T cells sorted from blood. The CDR3 region has the DNA TGTGCCAGTAGTGGATACAGGGGGTCAGCCTCCTACGAGCAGTACTTC. Amino acids: CASSGYRGSASYEQYF.